The 15 T cell receptor beta chains reported below all come from one sample, sequenced in a study of cytomegalovirus exposure and HLA in healthy donors. Primers for the PCR totalled 60 Vbeta and 13 Jbeta. This table comes from immunoSEQ multiplex PCR, and its TCRdb copy is limited to in-frame clones, with some not included. Its table records fewer than 150,000 clones. What was sequenced was PBMCs. These receptors were taken from a middle-aged man in good health and CMV-seronegative.

CDR3 region: CASSTGQGESEQYF. The CDR3 DNA sequence: TGTGCCAGTAGCACGGGACAGGGGGAGAGCGAGCAGTACTTC. The chain employs TRBV19 and TRBJ2-7, with 11 positions matching TRBD1. Germline-derived CDR1 and CDR2 are LNHDA and SQIVND (reference sequence). This CDR3 region has 14 residues. V trimming: 6 bases; J trimming: 6 bases; junction bases outside the gene matches: 7.

CDR3 nucleotide sequence: TGTGCCAGCACTCCGGTCAGGGGTTTCTACGAGCAGTACTTC. Amino acids: CASTPVRGFYEQYF. The V call is TRBV5-8, the J call TRBJ2-7; a weak D match, TRBD1 (6 bases). Trimming shortened V by 6 bases and J by 3 bases, and 16 bases separated the two germline ends. CDR1 is SGHTS, CDR2 YDEGEE, per germline. The length of the CDR3 is 14 residues.

This chain uses TRBV7-8 with TRBJ2-7, with a possible D match to TRBD1 (5 bases). This CDR3 is 13 amino acids long. Germline CDR1 SGHVS, CDR2 FQNEAQ. V was pared by 2 bases and J by 5 bases, with 10 bases between. The CDR3 loop reads CASSLSGNNEQYF. The CDR3 nucleotides read TGTGCCAGCAGCTTATCAGGGAACAACGAGCAGTACTTC.

V and J are TRBV5-1 and TRBJ1-4, with D hard to call. This CDR3 comprises 13 residues. Germline V lookup: CDR1 SGHRS, CDR2 YFSETQ. The ends were cut back, 0 bases at V and 7 bases at J, with 7 bases in the middle. The CDR3 DNA sequence: TGCGCCAGCAGCTTGGAATTCGGTGAAAAACTGTTTTTT. This gives the protein CASSLEFGEKLFF.

The V call is TRBV4-2, the J call TRBJ1-2, with D possibly matching TRBD1 (6 bases). This CDR3 contains 16 residues. Germline lookup yields CDR1 LGHNA and CDR2 YNFKEQ. Trimming shortened V by 2 bases and J by 1 base, and 14 bases separated the two germline ends. The CDR3 coding sequence is TGTGCCAGCAGCCAATACAGGGCAGGGGATAACTATGGCTACACCTTC. Translated: CASSQYRAGDNYGYTF.

The rearrangement joins TRBV9 to TRBJ2-7; a weak D match, TRBD1 (6 bases). The CDR3 consists of 14 residues. The germline V and J ends were trimmed by 0 bases and 6 bases, with 13 bases remaining between them. Germline CDR1 is SGDLS and CDR2 is YYNGEE. DNA for the CDR3: TGTGCCAGCAGCGTAGAGCAGGGGTCGGGCGAGCAGTACTTC. Protein product: CASSVEQGSGEQYF.

The J gene is TRBJ1-5, the V gene TRBV28; 7 nucleotides match TRBD1. Trimming at V came to 5 bases and at J to 0 bases, leaving 7 bases not matched to a gene. This CDR3 spans 16 amino acids. CDR1 and CDR2 (germline): MDHEN, SYDVKM. CDR3 in amino acids: CASSLQGSYSNQPQHF. As DNA, the CDR3 is TGTGCCAGCAGTCTACAGGGGAGTTATAGCAATCAGCCCCAGCATTTT.

This chain connects TRBV4-3 to TRBJ1-2; 8 nucleotides line up with TRBD1. V lost 1 base and J lost 2; bases outside the gene matches: 3. Germline lookup yields CDR1 LGHNA and CDR2 YSLEER. This CDR3 is 15 amino acids long. Here the CDR3 reads CASSQGQGSNYGYTF. CDR3 bases: TGCGCCAGCAGCCAAGGACAGGGGTCAAACTATGGCTACACCTTC.

This chain connects TRBV9 to TRBJ1-6; D gene unclear. CDR3 length: 13 residues. V lost 0 bases and J lost 14, with 12 bases in between. Germline V gene sequence: CDR1 SGDLS, CDR2 YYNGEE. In nucleotides, the CDR3 is TGTGCCAGCAGCGTAGACTCGTTCCAGGCCCTCCACTTT. Amino acid sequence: CASSVDSFQALHF.

The V and J genes are TRBV11-2 and TRBJ1-1, with unresolved D. This CDR3 is 16 amino acids long. Germline V lookup: CDR1 SGHAT, CDR2 FQNNGV. The ends were cut back, 4 bases at V and 1 base at J, with 16 bases in the middle. The CDR3 region has the DNA TGTGCCAGCAGCTCCCGCTTAGAAAACGGGAACACTGAAGCTTTCTTT. This translates into CASSSRLENGNTEAFF.

This chain connects TRBV5-1 to TRBJ1-1, with a tentative D call TRBD1 (6 bases). V was trimmed by 4 bases and J by 4 bases, leaving 14 bases between them. Germline V CDR1 and CDR2: SGHRS, YFSETQ. The CDR3 length is 14 residues. The CDR3 is CASSTQGSITEAFF. The CDR3 nucleotides are TGCGCCAGCAGCACACAGGGTAGCATCACTGAAGCTTTCTTT.

V is TRBV6-6 and J is TRBJ1-1, with a tentative D call TRBD1 (6 bases). The V end lost 0 bases, the J end lost 5 bases, and 10 bases lay between the germline ends. The CDR3 sequence is 14 residues long. The germline V gene encodes CDR1 MNHNY and CDR2 SVGAGI (reference sequence). This chain's CDR3 is CASSYSQGRTEAFF. CDR3 nucleotide sequence: TGTGCCAGCAGTTACTCTCAGGGGCGGACTGAAGCTTTCTTT.

The chain uses TRBV2 and TRBJ1-1; 12 bases are a match to TRBD1. Germline CDR1 SNHLY, CDR2 FYNNEI. After removal of 5 bases from V and 0 bases from J, the junction contained 7 bases not matched to a gene. The CDR3 contains 17 residues. CDR3 protein: CASSRPGQGALNTEAFF. CDR3 sequence (DNA): TGTGCCAGCAGTAGGCCGGGACAGGGGGCTTTGAACACTGAAGCTTTCTTT.

The V call is TRBV19, the J call TRBJ2-3, with D perhaps matching TRBD1 (6 bases). Trimming removed 5 bases from V and 1 base from J, with 19 bases in between. The CDR3 spans 17 residues. Germline CDR1 LNHDA, CDR2 SQIVND (reference sequence). This CDR3 is CASSPQAGVDGTDTQYF. Written as DNA, the CDR3 is TGTGCCAGTAGTCCCCAGGCAGGGGTGGACGGCACAGATACGCAGTATTTT.

The chain joins TRBV7-9 to TRBJ2-5; D not certain. Trimming pared 5 bases from V and 1 base from J, leaving 11 bases between. Germline CDR1 and CDR2: SEHNR and FQNEAQ (reference sequence). The CDR3 loop spans 14 amino acids. The CDR3 DNA sequence: TGTGCCAGCAGCGCAATCTTGCGCCAAGAGACCCAGTACTTC. It specifies CASSAILRQETQYF.